The source of this TCR beta chain is a study of regulatory T cells in long-lasting Graves disease. This CDR3 comprises 14 residues. The germline gives CDR1 SNHLY, CDR2 FYNNEI. The germline V and J ends were trimmed by 6 bases and 2 bases, with 14 bases remaining between them. The time point denotes: newly diagnosed GD, antithyroid drugs for less than 3 months. The TCR library was prepared using RNA isolated from PBMCs. Arm-PCR of CDR3 regions with iRepertoire HTBI primers generated TCR beta libraries. TCRdb redid the calling of the multiplex PCR reads with MiXCR, one entry per CDR3 protein. The data hold about 220,000 distinct CDR3 sequences, with roughly a fifth observed a single time. This same sample was also part of a study on T cells in Graves' hyperthyroidism and ophthalmopathy.

The sample here was peripheral blood mononuclear cells (PBMCs), taken at new diagnosis, from a patient treated with antithyroid drugs. The clonotype was recovered from a woman in her 30s with Graves disease. The J gene is TRBJ2-7, the V gene TRBV2, with D unresolved. The DNA of the CDR3 is TGTGCCAGCAGCCTGGCCTTCGACGCCTACGAGCAGTACTTC. It encodes CASSLAFDAYEQYF.